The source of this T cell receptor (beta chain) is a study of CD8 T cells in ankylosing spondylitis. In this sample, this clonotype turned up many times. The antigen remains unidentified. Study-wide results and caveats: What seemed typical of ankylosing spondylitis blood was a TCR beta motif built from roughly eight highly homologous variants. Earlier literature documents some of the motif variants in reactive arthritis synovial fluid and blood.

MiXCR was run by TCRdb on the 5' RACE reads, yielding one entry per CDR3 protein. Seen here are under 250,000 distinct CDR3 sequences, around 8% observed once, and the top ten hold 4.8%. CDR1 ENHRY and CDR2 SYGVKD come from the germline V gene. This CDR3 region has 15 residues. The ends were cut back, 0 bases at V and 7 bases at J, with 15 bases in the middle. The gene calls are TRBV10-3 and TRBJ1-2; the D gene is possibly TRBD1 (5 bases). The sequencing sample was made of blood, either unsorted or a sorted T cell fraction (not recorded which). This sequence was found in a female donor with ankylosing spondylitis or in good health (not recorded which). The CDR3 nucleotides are TGTGCCATCAGTGAGTCGATTGACAGTTCATCTGGCTACACCTTC. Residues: CAISESIDSSSGYTF.